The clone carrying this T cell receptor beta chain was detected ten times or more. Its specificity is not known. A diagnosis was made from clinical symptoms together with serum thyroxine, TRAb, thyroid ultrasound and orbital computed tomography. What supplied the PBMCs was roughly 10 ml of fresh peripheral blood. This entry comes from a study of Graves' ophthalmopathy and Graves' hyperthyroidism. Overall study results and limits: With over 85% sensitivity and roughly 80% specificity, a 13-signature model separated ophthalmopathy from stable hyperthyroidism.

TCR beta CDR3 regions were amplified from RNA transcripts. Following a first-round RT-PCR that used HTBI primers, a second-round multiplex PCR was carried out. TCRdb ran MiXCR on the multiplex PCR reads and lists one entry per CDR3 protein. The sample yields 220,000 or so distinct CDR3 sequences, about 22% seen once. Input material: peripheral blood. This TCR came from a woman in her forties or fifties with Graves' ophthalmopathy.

The CDR3 protein is CASSSKSHTPPQETQYF. The CDR3 bases are TGTGCCAGCAGTTCCAAGTCACACACGCCACCCCAAGAGACCCAGTACTTC. The gene calls are TRBV28 and TRBJ2-5; D gene ambiguous. Germline V gene lookup returns CDR1 MDHEN and CDR2 SYDVKM. CDR3 size: 17 residues. V lost 4 bases, J lost 1 base, and 19 bases lay in between.